This paragraph covers one TCR beta chain sequence. It lacks a known antigen. No base qualities exist here, and no much larger clone lies one base off it. The cohort was made up of roughly 670 healthy bone marrow donors. At the time of sampling, every cohort member was nominally healthy, though immune exposures that went unrecorded were likely present. The donor was CMV seronegative and belonged to the group of over 300 seronegative cohort members. A peripheral blood sample was collected from each donor, and TCR beta sequencing was performed on peripheral blood mononuclear cells. Genomic DNA extraction from the blood cell samples was performed with the Qiagen DNeasy Blood Extraction Kit. This entry comes from a study of cytomegalovirus exposure and HLA in healthy donors (dated by TCRdb to 2016 to 2017). For the study in its entirety: According to an earlier analysis of a few hundred of the donors, 200 million or so T cells yielded 117 million unique TCR beta sequences and about 280 Gb of sequence data. Of the 398 genotyped donors, 80% to 90% were placed in the genetic ancestry cluster associated with self-reported Caucasian donors. HLA typing included class I and class II loci at four-digit resolution. Roughly 5 DR-DQ haplotypes were handled as single units for association and clustering because linkage in the cohort was strong. On average, 235,054 unique TCR beta nucleotide sequences were sequenced per donor among 350 to 400 genotyped donors of the cohort, with approximately 18% of those sequences being non-productive. In a later analysis, previously published TCR beta repertoires from 666 donors were re-analyzed and high-resolution HLA genotyping was added so that TCR occurrence patterns could be studied. Typing coverage varied by locus: roughly 629-640 donors for A, B, C, DRB1 and DQB1; roughly 500 for DQA1; around 610 for DPA1; about 450 for DPB1. The aim of the study was to test whether cataloging public T cell receptors could identify signatures of past pathogen exposure. Rather than using new phenotypic data, the later analysis identified candidate immune exposures from TCR beta sequences and from how often those sequences occurred across donors. A later genetic analysis used genome-wide SNP genotypes for 398 of the 666 donors, treating that subset as a discovery cohort. The T cell repertoires of around 730 subjects were profiled by immunosequencing and related to cytomegalovirus serostatus. Alongside the repertoire data, information on donor age, sex, ethnicity and CMV serostatus was compiled. In addition to the first cohort of 500 to 850 subjects, a separate validation cohort of 100 to 150 different subjects was used. High-throughput TCR immunosequencing, statistical association of individual TCRs with disease status, and machine learning were combined to predict cytomegalovirus infection status. Roughly 300 gigabases of sequencing data and 75 million to 85 million unique TCR sequences made up an early release that covered fewer than 650 HLA-typed donors. Every repertoire in the discovery cohort had been generated on one and the same sequencing platform. An earlier analysis of some 500 of the donors used high-throughput TCR beta sequencing to judge whether each TCR beta V gene segment behaved as functional or pseudogenic.

Preparation of the library involved the immunoSEQ multiplex PCR assay. For the multiplex PCR, a mixture combining 60 forward primers for TCR Vbeta segments and 13 reverse primers for TCR Jbeta segments was used. A multiplex PCR assay on genomic DNA amplified the CDR3 region of rearranged TCR beta genes. The Illumina HiSeq System was used to sequence the amplified TCR beta libraries as 87-base-pair reads. Per the authors' processing: A later analysis tallied roughly 78 million unique TCR beta chains across the 666 repertoires, and some 12 million of those chains were shared by two or more donors. Raw reads were error-corrected and collapsed into unique sequences by a nearest-neighbor algorithm in which closely related sequences were merged to remove PCR and sequencing errors. To assign V, D and J gene segments, CDR3 sequences were aligned to IMGT reference sequences. For a sequence to be retained, at least a six-nucleotide match to both a V gene segment and a J gene segment was required. A rearrangement counted as productive if the CDR3 had no stop codons and remained in frame with V and J, and every other rearrangement counted as non-productive. Following IMGT convention, CDR3 was defined as the stretch from the second conserved V-encoded cysteine to the conserved J-encoded phenylalanine. In an earlier analysis of more than 550 of the donors, sequences lacking an unambiguous match to a single V gene segment were excluded. In an earlier analysis of approximately 610 of the donors, V segments were called functional above 56.7% productive rearrangements and were called segregating when the between-donor standard deviation exceeded 5%. A statistical classification framework was built for diagnosing cytomegalovirus status from the catalog of TCR beta chain sequences. V and J gene assignment, in a later analysis, came from comparing TCR nucleotide sequences with IMGT/GENE-DB human TR gene sequences. A later analysis assigned CDR3 sequences and most-parsimonious VDJ recombination scenarios with the TCRdist pipeline. A later analysis defined each TCR beta chain by its CDR3 amino acid sequence plus V-gene family, and excluded reads lacking a unique V-gene family. To address suspected cross-contamination and a sequencing artifact, a later analysis removed 550 to 750 highly shared, low-generation-probability nucleotide sequences. A later analysis calculated a clonal expansion index for each public chain from normalized within-repertoire ranks of inferred template counts. In a later analysis, generation probabilities were computed using a VDJ recombination model fitted to out-of-frame rearrangements, and the results were checked against IGoR. In a later analysis, TCR-TCR, TCR-HLA and TCR-CMV co-occurrence was scored with hypergeometric tests, and a repertoire-size bias correction was applied to TCR pairs. A later analysis estimated false discovery rates by permuting HLA or CMV assignments 20 times. A later analysis grouped co-occurring TCRs with DBSCAN, adding TCRdist sequence similarity when clustering within HLA-allele-positive subsets. Repertoires with fewer than 30,000 or more than 120,000 public chains were left out of co-occurrence clustering, as were five repertoires with anomalous nucleotide sharing. TCRdb's version of the immuneACCESS table is confined to in-frame rearrangements and falls short of the full clone set. An unresolved V gene accounts for under half of the shortfall where checked; the remainder is of unknown origin. Clone size and V and J calls were adopted from that table, with D and trimming inferred from the DNA. The sample records some 110,000 clones, 70% to 80% of which are singletons. 1.3% of the sample rests with the top ten.

The CDR3 contains 13 residues, cysteine and phenylalanine counted. Only CDR3 DNA remains: 39 bases, in frame from the first base. V is cut by 8 bases and J by 3 bases, and the space between the germline ends is 16 bases. CDR1 and CDR2 were assigned from the germline V gene as SQVTM and ANQGSEA. The research as a whole found: A further reported finding was that TCR beta sequences accurately predicted the HLA-A and HLA-B alleles for most subjects in the first cohort. Because HLA typing was missing for some donors at each locus, association tests included only the typed subset. The study gave a list of roughly 150 TCR beta chains associated with cytomegalovirus. Most TCR sequences were seen in very few donors, while some public TCRs were found in many individuals. In an earlier analysis of some 500 of the donors, most TCR beta V segments appeared in productive rearrangements about 87% or about 30% of the time, broadly matching IMGT annotations. Linkage disequilibrium might explain the correlated functional status among segregating V segments, but an unknown experimental factor could not be excluded. V-gene and J-gene trimming of TCR beta chains was associated with a missense DCLRE1C variant in a later genetic analysis, and the association was replicated in an independent cohort. Some IMGT-functional V segments, including TRBV6-2 and TRBV6-3, could not be distinguished by the 87-base-pair reads and were therefore excluded. Because counts were too low, some 17 rarely observed V segments, including chromosome 9 orphons, were excluded from the earlier analysis of some 540 of the donors. According to a later analysis, TCR association rates differed among HLA loci, with DRB1 alleles showing the most associated TCRs and HLA-C alleles showing the fewest. Compared with equally common non-associated chains, HLA-associated TCR beta chains in a later analysis were more clonally expanded and had lower generation probabilities. The presence/absence analyses assumed that sequencing depth was roughly uniform across donors, and that assumption may not be true. In both the original and validation cohorts, the classifier was reported to diagnose cytomegalovirus status with high specificity and sensitivity. A later analysis reported that several top co-occurrence clusters appeared linked to parvovirus B19, influenza, CMV and Epstein-Barr virus. In a later genetic analysis, fewer N-insertions in productive TCRs were reported among donors in an Asian-associated ancestry cluster than the roughly 700-donor mean. Only TCR beta chains were sequenced in this cohort, and the absence of alpha or paired-chain data limited detectable features. A later analysis associated about 16,000 TCR beta sequences with specific HLA alleles at a false discovery rate of 0.05. It was suggested by the authors that the approach could potentially be generalized to other disease states and immunological phenotypes. Most CMV-associated TCR beta chains appeared to be HLA-restricted in a later analysis, and the HLA associations seemed to be driven largely by CMV exposure. Assigning TCR associations to individual alleles was difficult when HLA alleles, especially DR and DQ, strongly co-occurred. The sequencing pipeline was judged likely to have produced a cluster of highly shared sequence variants as a technical artifact. For the cohort, immune exposure information was limited to CMV serostatus. In vitro tests confirmed that a few of the cytomegalovirus-associated TCR beta chains recognize cytomegalovirus antigens.

The source is a man in his forties or fifties in good health and CMV-seronegative. Here the chain combines TRBV29-1 and TRBJ2-5; the D gene is not confidently resolved. The sequenced sample was PBMCs. The CDR3 protein is CSFRFLREETQYF. In nucleotides, the sequence is TGCAGCTTTCGTTTTCTTCGGGAAGAGACCCAGTACTTC.